These T cell receptor beta chains were read from a single sample in a study of graft-versus-host responses after intestinal transplantation. Libraries were prepared by immunoSEQ multiplex PCR; TCRdb keeps only in-frame clonotypes and omits some of them. The sample has some 10,000 clones, approximately 30% seen once. Sequencing used alloreactive CD4+ T cells from a mixed lymphocyte reaction culture, obtained before transplantation. The receptors were gathered from a human patient who was an organ donor for intestinal transplantation. The CDR3 runs from the conserved cysteine through the conserved F or W. Fields, in order: CDR3 DNA, CDR3 protein, J gene, D gene, V gene, clone size. A D gene is named only where the DNA matches it firmly. For some rows the clone size is stated as once, few or many, or as a class when expanded; others skip it.

TGTGCCACCAGTAGGAGTGTACAGGGGGGCCAAGAGACCCAGTACTTC,CATSRSVQGGQETQYF,TRBJ2-5,TRBD1,TRBV15,medium-sized
TGTGCCAGCAGCTTGCCTCGTTCTGGCACAGATACGCAGTATTTT,CASSLPRSGTDTQYF,TRBJ2-3,-,TRBV11-3,-
TGTGCCAGCAGCTCGCACCCCGGGACAGGGGCTGGGGCCAACGTCCTGACTTTC,CASSSHPGTGAGANVLTF,TRBJ2-6,TRBD1,TRBV7-2,-
TGTGCCAGCAGCGTAGCTTGGGGAGTGGGCCTTGACGAGCAGTACTTC,CASSVAWGVGLDEQYF,TRBJ2-7,-,TRBV9,few